This T cell receptor beta chain was profiled in a study of blood T cell repertoires in COVID-19. Overall study: The United States, Italy and Spain supplied acute and convalescent COVID-19 samples. PBMCs, B-cell-depleted T cells, or T cells were the source of the cDNA or gDNA that made up the material.

Under the authors' procedure: Reference gene primer amplification gave estimated nucleated cell counts. The assay was immunoSEQ multiplex PCR, and TCRdb's table has in-frame clones only and misses some. D and trimming come from the DNA, and the V and J calls and clone size come from that table. In the table there are some 520,000 clones, about 88% of which are singletons. CDR1 is MNHEY, CDR2 SMNVEV, per germline (reference sequence). CDR3 length: 16 residues. Between the trimmed V and J ends, which lost 5 bases and 1 base, there was a span of 17 bases. Patients of the Seattle cohort, enrolled during active infection, were followed longitudinally.

The rearrangement links TRBV27 to TRBJ1-1; D is uncertain. The source is a man in his late teens or twenties with COVID-19, enrolled during active disease. The sequenced sample consisted of peripheral blood. CDR3 sequence: CASSPHFMRANTEAFF. The CDR3 bases are TGTGCCAGCAGTCCTCACTTTATGAGGGCGAACACTGAAGCTTTCTTT.